This TCR beta chain was sequenced for a study of human T cells and chemical hapten exposure. V was cut by 4 bases and J by 7 bases, with 12 bases left in between. CDR3 length equals 13 residues. The germline CDR1 and CDR2 sequences are SGHDT and YYEEEE. General observations from the study: While controls formed fewer of them, expanded TCRs formed significantly more large CDR3 similarity clusters.

Via MiXCR, TCRdb re-called the RACE reads, giving one row per CDR3 protein. The table shows about 30,000 distinct CDR3 sequences, with 5.8% occurring only once. Time point noted: patch test 3, about 24 weeks after DPC sensitization. As to treatment: therapeutic diphenylcyclopropenone sensitization with weekly scalp DPC. This clonotype was observed at least ten times. Antigen specificity is unknown. The source of this sequence is a man aged 25-45 years with alopecia areata. Some clones in this sample may be carry-over from other donors' samples. The sample in question was whole blood, obtained in connection with sensitization to the hapten diphenylcyclopropenone (DPC). The V and J genes are TRBV5-6 and TRBJ2-4, with a tentative D call TRBD1 (6 bases). The CDR3: CASSALRGNIQYF. The CDR3 DNA reads TGTGCCAGCAGCGCCCTAAGGGGGAACATTCAGTACTTC.